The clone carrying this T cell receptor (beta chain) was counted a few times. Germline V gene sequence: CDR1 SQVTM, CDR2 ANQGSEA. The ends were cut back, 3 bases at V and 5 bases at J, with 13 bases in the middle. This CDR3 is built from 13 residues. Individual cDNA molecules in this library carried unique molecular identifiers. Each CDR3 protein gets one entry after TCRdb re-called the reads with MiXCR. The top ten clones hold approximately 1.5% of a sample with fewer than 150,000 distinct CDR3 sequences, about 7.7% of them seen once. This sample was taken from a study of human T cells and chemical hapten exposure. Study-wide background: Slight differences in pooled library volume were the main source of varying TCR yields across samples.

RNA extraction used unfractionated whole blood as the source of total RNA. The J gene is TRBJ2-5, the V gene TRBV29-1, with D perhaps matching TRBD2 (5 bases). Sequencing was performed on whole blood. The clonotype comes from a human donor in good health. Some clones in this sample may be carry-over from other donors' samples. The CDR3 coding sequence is TGCAGCGTTGAGAGGGTCGGGGTGGAGACCCAGTACTTC. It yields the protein CSVERVGVETQYF.